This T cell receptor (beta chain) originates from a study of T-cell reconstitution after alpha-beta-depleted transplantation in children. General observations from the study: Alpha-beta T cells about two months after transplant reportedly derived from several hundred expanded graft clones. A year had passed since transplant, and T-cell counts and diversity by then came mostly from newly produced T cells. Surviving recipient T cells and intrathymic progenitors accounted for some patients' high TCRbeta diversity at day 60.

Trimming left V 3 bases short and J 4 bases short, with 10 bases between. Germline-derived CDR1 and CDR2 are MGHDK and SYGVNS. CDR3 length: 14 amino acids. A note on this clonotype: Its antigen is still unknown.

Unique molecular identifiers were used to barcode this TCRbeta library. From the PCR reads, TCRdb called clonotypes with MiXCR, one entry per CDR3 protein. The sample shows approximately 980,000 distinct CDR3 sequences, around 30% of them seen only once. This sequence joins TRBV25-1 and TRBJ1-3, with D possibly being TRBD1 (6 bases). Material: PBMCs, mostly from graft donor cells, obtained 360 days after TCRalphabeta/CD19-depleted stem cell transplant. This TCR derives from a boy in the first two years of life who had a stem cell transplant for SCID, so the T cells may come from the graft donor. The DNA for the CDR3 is TGTGCCAGCAGTGAGGGGGCGAGGGGAAACACCATATATTTT. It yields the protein CASSEGARGNTIYF.